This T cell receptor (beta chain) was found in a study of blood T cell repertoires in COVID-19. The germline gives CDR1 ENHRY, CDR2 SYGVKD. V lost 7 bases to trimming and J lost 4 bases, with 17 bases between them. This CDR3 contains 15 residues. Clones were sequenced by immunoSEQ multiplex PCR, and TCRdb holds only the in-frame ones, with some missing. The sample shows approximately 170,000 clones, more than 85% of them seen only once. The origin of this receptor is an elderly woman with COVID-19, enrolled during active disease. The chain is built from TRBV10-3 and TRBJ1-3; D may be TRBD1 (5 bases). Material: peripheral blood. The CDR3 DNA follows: TGTGCCATCACCATTGACGGACATTCCGGAAACACCATATATTTT. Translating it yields CAITIDGHSGNTIYF.